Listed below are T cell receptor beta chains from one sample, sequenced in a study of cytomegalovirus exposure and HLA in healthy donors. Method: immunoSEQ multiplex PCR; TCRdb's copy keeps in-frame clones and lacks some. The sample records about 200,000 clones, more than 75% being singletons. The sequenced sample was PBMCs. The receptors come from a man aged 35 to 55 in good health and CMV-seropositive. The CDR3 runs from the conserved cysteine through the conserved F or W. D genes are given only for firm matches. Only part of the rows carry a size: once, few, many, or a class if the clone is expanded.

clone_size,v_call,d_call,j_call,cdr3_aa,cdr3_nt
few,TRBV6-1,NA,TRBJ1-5,CASSEGTYSNQPQHF,TGTGCCAGCAGTGAAGGGACATATAGCAATCAGCCCCAGCATTTT
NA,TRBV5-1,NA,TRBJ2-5,CASSFWQQETQYF,TGCGCCAGCAGCTTTTGGCAACAAGAGACCCAGTACTTC
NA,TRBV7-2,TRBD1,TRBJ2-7,CASSIKPGQGFYEQYF,TGTGCCAGCAGCATTAAACCGGGACAGGGGTTCTACGAGCAGTACTTC
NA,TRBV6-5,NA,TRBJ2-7,CASRGGPRAYEQYF,TGTGCCAGCAGAGGCGGTCCACGGGCCTACGAGCAGTACTTC
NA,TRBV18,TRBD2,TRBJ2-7,CASSPYSGTSSYEQYF,TGTGCCAGCTCACCGTATAGCGGGACGAGCTCCTACGAGCAGTACTTC
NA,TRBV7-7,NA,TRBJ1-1,CASSLPLDGITRNTEAFF,TGTGCCAGCAGCTTACCCCTCGACGGGATCACGAGGAACACTGAAGCTTTCTTT
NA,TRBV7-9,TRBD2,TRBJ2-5,CASSPPGGETQYF,TGTGCCAGCAGCCCTCCGGGGGGGGAGACCCAGTACTTC
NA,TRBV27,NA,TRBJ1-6,CASSSGINSPLHF,TGTGCCAGCAGTTCAGGAATTAATTCACCCCTCCACTTT
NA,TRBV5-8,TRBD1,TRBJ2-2,CASSWGQGNTGELFF,TGTGCCAGCAGCTGGGGACAGGGAAACACCGGGGAGCTGTTTTTT
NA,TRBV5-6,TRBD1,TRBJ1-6,CASSLGGQGNSPLHF,TGTGCCAGCAGCTTGGGGGGACAGGGTAATTCACCCCTCCACTTT
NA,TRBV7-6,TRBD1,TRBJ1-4,CASSSRDRTKLFF,TGTGCCAGCAGCTCCCGGGACAGAACAAAACTGTTTTTT
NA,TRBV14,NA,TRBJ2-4,CASSQAPRGAKNIQYF,TGTGCCAGCAGCCAAGCGCCCCGGGGTGCCAAAAACATTCAGTACTTC
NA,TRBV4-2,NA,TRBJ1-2,CASSQVTGSWDGYTF,TGTGCCAGCAGCCAAGTGACGGGGTCTTGGGATGGCTACACCTTC
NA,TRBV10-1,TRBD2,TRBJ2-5,CASTTSAIEQETQYF,TGCGCCAGCACCACTAGCGCGATAGAACAAGAGACCCAGTACTTC
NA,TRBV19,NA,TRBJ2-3,CASSIVPGTDTQYF,TGTGCCAGTAGTATAGTCCCAGGGACAGATACGCAGTATTTT
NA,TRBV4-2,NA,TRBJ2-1,CASSQPDRGYNEQFF,TGTGCCAGCAGCCAGCCTGATCGCGGGTACAATGAGCAGTTCTTC
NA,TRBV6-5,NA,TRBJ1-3,CASSYWPSGNTIYF,TGTGCCAGCAGTTACTGGCCCTCTGGAAACACCATATATTTT
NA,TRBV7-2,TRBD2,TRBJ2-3,CASRLRTSGRTDTQYF,TGTGCCAGCAGACTCAGGACTAGCGGGAGGACAGATACGCAGTATTTT
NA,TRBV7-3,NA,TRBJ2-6,CASSGRRGSGANVLTF,TGTGCCAGCAGCGGCCGCAGGGGCTCTGGGGCCAACGTCCTGACTTTC
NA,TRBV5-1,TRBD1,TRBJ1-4,CASRRASTGADEKLFF,TGCGCCAGCAGACGCGCCTCGACAGGGGCTGATGAAAAACTGTTTTTT
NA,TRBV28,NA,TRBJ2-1,CASGLSGRHNEQFF,TGTGCCAGCGGATTATCCGGGAGACACAATGAGCAGTTCTTC
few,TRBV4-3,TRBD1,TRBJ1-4,CASSPKGTGRFEKLFF,TGCGCCAGCAGCCCGAAGGGGACAGGGAGGTTCGAAAAACTGTTTTTT
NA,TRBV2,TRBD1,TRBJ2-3,CASSEDRVPDTQYF,TGTGCCAGCAGTGAGGACAGGGTCCCAGATACGCAGTATTTT
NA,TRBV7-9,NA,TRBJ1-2,CSSSLGAQGYGYTF,TGTTCCAGCAGCTTAGGGGCGCAGGGATATGGCTACACCTTC
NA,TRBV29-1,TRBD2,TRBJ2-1,CSVDGRELYNEQFF,TGCAGCGTTGACGGGCGGGAGCTTTACAATGAGCAGTTCTTC
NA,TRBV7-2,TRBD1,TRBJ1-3,CASSFGDRGYGNTIYF,TGTGCCAGCAGCTTCGGGGACAGGGGATATGGAAACACCATATATTTT
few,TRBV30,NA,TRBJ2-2,CAWSVQERINTGELFF,TGTGCCTGGAGTGTACAGGAGCGCATAAACACCGGGGAGCTGTTTTTT
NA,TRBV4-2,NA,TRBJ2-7,CASSQDGGALSYEQYF,TGTGCCAGCAGCCAAGATGGGGGGGCCCTATCCTACGAGCAGTACTTC
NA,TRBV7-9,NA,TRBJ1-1,CASRAHRGNTEAFF,TGTGCCTCGCGAGCCCACCGAGGGAACACTGAAGCTTTCTTT
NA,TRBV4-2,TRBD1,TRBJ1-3,CASSQERGRGKNTIYF,TGTGCCAGCAGCCAAGAACGGGGCAGGGGGAAAAACACCATATATTTT
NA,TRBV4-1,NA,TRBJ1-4,CASSKTPTGTNEKLFF,TGCGCCAGCAGCAAAACGCCGACGGGGACTAATGAAAAACTGTTTTTT
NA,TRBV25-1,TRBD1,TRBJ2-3,CASSGRMRGLGDTQYF,TGTGCCAGCAGTGGACGCATGAGGGGGCTGGGAGATACGCAGTATTTT
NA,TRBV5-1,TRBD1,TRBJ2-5,CASSFGTVQETQYF,TGCGCCAGCAGCTTCGGGACAGTCCAAGAGACCCAGTACTTC
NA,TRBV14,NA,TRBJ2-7,CASSRTLGGYEQYF,TGTGCCAGCAGCCGGACCCTCGGGGGATACGAGCAGTACTTC
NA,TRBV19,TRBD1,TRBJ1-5,CASSPDRGNQPQHF,TGTGCCAGTAGTCCTGACAGGGGAAATCAGCCCCAGCATTTT
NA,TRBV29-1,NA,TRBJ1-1,CSVTQGMNTEAFF,TGCAGCGTCACACAGGGTATGAACACTGAAGCTTTCTTT